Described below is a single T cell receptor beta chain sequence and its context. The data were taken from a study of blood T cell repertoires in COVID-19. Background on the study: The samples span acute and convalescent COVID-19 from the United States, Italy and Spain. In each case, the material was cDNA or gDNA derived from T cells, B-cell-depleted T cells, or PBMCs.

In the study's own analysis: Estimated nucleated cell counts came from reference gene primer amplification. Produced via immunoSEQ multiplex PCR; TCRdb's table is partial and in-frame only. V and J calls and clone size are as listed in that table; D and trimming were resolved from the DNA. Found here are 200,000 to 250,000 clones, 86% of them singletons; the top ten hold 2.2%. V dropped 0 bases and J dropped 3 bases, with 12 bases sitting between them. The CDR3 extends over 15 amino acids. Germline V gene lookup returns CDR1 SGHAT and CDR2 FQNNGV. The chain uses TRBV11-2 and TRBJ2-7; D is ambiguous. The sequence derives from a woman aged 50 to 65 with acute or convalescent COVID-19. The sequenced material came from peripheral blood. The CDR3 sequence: CASSLDLDTNYEQYF. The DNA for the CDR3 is TGTGCCAGCAGCTTAGACCTCGACACGAACTACGAGCAGTACTTC. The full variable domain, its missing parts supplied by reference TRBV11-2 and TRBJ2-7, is EAGVAQSPRYKIIEKRQSVAFWCNPISGHATLYWYQQILGQGPKLLIQFQNNGVVDDSQLPKDRFSAERLKGVDSTLKIQPAKLEDSAVYLCASSLDLDTNYEQYFGPGTRLTVT.